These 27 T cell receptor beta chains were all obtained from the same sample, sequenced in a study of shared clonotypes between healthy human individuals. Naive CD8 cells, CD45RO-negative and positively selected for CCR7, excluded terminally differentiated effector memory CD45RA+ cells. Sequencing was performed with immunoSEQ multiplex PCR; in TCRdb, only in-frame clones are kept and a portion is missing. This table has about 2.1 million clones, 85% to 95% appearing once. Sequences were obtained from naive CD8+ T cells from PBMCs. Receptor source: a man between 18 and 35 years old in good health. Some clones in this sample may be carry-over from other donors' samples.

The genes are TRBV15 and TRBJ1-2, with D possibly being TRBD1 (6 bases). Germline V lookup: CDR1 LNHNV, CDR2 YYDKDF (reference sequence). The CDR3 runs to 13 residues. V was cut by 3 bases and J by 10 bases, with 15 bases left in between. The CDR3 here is CATSSRQAADYTF. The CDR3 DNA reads TGTGCCACCAGCAGTAGACAGGCAGCTGACTACACCTTC. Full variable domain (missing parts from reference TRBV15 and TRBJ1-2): DAMVIQNPRYQVTQFGKPVTLSCSQTLNHNVMYWYQQKSSQAPKLLFHYYDKDFNNEADTPDNFQSRRPNTSFCFLDIRSPGLGDTAMYLCATSSRQAADYTFGSGTRLTVV.

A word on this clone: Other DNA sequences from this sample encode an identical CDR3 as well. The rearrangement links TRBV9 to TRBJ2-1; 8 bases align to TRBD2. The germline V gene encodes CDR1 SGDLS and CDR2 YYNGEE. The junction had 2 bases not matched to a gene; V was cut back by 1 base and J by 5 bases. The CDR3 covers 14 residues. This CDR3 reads CASSVTSGNNEQFF. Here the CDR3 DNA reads TGTGCCAGCAGCGTAACTAGCGGAAACAATGAGCAGTTCTTC.

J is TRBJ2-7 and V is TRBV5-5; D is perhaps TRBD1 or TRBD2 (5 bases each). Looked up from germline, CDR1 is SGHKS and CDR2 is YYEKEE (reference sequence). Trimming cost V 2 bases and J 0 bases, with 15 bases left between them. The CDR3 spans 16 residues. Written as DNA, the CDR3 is TGTGCCAGCAGCTTCATCCGGGACCGAGACTCCTACGAGCAGTACTTC. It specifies CASSFIRDRDSYEQYF.

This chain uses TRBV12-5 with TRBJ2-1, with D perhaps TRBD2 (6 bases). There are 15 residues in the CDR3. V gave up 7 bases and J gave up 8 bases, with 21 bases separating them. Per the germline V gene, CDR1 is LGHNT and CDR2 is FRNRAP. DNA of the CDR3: TGTGCTAGTGCCCTCGTAATAGGAGGGCACGATGAGCAGTTCTTC. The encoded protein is CASALVIGGHDEQFF. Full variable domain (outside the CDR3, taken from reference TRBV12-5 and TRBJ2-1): DARVTQTPRHKVTEMGQEVTMRCQPILGHNTVFWYRQTMMQGLELLAYFRNRAPLDDSGMPKDRFSAEMPDATLATLKIQPSEPRDSAVYFCASALVIGGHDEQFFGPGTRLTVL.

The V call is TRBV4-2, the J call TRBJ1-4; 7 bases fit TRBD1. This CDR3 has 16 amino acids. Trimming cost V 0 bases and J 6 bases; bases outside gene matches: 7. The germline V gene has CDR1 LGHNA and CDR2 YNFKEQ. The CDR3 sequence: CASSQEFPRGDEKLFF. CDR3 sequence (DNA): TGTGCCAGCAGCCAAGAGTTCCCCAGGGGGGATGAAAAACTGTTTTTT.

CDR3: CASRIRGVGAYEQYF. The CDR3 DNA reads as TGTGCCAGCCGGATTAGGGGGGTTGGGGCCTACGAGCAGTACTTC. This chain connects TRBV27 to TRBJ2-7; possibly TRBD1 or TRBD2 for D (6 bases each). V was shortened by 8 bases and J by 2 bases, with 19 bases between the two germline ends. The germline CDR1 and CDR2 sequences are MNHEY and SMNVEV (reference sequence). The CDR3 is 15 residues long.

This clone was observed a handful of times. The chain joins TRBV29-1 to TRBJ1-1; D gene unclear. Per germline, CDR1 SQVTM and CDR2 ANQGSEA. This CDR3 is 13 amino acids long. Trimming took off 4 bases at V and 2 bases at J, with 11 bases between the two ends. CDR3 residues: CSVADLLNTEAFF. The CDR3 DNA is TGCAGCGTTGCAGATCTCCTAAACACTGAAGCTTTCTTT.

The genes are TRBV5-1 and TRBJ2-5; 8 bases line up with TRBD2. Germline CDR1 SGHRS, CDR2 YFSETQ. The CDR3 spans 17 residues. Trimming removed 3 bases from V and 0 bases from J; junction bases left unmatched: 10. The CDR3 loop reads CASSWAETGGYQETQYF. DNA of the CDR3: TGCGCCAGCAGCTGGGCCGAGACGGGGGGGTACCAAGAGACCCAGTACTTC. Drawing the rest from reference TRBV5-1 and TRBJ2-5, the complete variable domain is KAGVTQTPRYLIKTRGQQVTLSCSPISGHRSVSWYQQTPGQGLQFLFEYFSETQRNKGNFPGRFSGRQFSNSRSEMNVSTLELGDSALYLCASSWAETGGYQETQYFGPGTRLLVL.

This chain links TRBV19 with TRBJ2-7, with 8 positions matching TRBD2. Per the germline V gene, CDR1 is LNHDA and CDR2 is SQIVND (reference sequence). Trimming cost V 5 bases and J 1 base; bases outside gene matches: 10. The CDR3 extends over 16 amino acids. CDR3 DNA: TGTGCCAGTAGTGGAAGCCCTACTAGCGGATCCTACGAGCAGTACTTC. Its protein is CASSGSPTSGSYEQYF.

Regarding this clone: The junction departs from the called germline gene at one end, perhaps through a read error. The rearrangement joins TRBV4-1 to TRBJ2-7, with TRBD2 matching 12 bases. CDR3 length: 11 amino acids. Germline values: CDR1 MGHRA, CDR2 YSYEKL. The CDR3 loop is CASSQRLAGDF. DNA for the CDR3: TGCGCCAGCAGCCAAAGACTAGCGGGGGACTTC.

The CDR3 coding sequence is TGCAGCGCCGACTGGACAGGGGGTTTCTCCTACGAGCAGTACTTC. It codes for CSADWTGGFSYEQYF. The chain joins TRBV29-1 to TRBJ2-5, with 10 bases that match TRBD1. The J call may be incorrect, as the DNA end agrees better with TRBJ2-7. Germline V gene sequence: CDR1 SQVTM, CDR2 ANQGSEA. The CDR3 sequence is 15 residues long.

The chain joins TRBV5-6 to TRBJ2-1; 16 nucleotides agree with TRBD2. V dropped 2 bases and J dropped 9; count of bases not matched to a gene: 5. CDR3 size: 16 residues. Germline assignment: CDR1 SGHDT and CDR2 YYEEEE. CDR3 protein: CASSLPGLAGGSEQFF. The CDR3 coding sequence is TGTGCCAGCAGCTTACCGGGACTAGCGGGAGGGAGTGAGCAGTTCTTC.

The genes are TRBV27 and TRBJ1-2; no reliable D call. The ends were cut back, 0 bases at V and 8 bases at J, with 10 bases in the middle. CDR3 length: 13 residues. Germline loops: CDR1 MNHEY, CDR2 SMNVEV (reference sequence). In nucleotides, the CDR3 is TGTGCCAGCAGTTTATCGCCCGGGTTCGGCTACACCTTC. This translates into CASSLSPGFGYTF.

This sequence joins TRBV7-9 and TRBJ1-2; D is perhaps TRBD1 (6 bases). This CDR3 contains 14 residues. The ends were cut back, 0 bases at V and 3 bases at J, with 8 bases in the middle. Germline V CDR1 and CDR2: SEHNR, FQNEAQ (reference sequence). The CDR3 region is CASSLADRHYGYTF. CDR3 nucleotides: TGTGCCAGCAGCTTAGCGGACAGACACTATGGCTACACCTTC.

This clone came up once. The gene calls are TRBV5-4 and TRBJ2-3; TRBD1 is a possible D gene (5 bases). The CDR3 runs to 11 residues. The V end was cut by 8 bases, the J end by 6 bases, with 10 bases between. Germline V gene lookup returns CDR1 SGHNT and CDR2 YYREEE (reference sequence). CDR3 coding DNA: TGTGCCAGTAGCCAGGGTGATACGCAGTATTTT. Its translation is CASSQGDTQYF. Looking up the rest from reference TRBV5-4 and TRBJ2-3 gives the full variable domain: ETGVTQSPTHLIKTRGQQVTLRCSSQSGHNTVSWYQQALGQGPQFIFQYYREEENGRGNFPPRFSGLQFPNYSSELNVNALELDDSALYLCASSQGDTQYFGPGTRLTVL.

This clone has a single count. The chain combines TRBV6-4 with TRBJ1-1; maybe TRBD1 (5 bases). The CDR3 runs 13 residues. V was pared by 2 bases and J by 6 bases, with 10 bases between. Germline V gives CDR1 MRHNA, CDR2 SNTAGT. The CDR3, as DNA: TGTGCCAGCAGTGACAGGGTAGGGGCTGAAGCTTTCTTT. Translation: CASSDRVGAEAFF.

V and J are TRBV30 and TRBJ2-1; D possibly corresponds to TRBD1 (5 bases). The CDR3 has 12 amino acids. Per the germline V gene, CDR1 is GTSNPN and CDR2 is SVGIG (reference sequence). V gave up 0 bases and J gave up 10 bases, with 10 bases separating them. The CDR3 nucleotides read TGTGCCTGGAGTGTTTGGGGCCTCGAGCAGTTCTTC. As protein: CAWSVWGLEQFF. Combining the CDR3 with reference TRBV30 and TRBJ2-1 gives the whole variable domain SQTIHQWPATLVQPVGSPLSLECTVEGTSNPNLYWYRQAAGRGLQLLFYSVGIGQISSEVPQNLSASRPQDRQFILSSKKLLLSDSGFYLCAWSVWGLEQFFGPGTRLTVL.

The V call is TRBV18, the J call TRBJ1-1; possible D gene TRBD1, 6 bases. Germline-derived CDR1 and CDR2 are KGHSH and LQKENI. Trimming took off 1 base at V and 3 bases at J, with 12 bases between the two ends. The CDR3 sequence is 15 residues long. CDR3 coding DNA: TGTGCCAGCTCACCACACAGGGAAGTCGACACTGAAGCTTTCTTT. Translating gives CASSPHREVDTEAFF. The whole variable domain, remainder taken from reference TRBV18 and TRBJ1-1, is NAGVMQNPRHLVRRRGQEARLRCSPMKGHSHVYWYRQLPEEGLKFMVYLQKENIIDESGMPKERFSAEFPKEGPSILRIQQVVRGDSAAYFCASSPHREVDTEAFFGQGTRLTVV.

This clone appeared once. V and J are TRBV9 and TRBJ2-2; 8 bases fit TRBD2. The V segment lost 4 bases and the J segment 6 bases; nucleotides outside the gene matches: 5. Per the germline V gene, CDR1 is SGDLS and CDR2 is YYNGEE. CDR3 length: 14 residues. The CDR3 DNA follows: TGTGCCAGCAGCCCGGGAGGGCCCCCCGGGGAGCTGTTTTTT. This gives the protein CASSPGGPPGELFF.

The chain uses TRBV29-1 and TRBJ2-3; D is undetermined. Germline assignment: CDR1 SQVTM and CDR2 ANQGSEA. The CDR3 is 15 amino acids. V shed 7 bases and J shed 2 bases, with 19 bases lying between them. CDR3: CSGWDPGTNTDTQYF. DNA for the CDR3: TGCAGCGGCTGGGATCCAGGAACGAACACAGATACGCAGTATTTT.

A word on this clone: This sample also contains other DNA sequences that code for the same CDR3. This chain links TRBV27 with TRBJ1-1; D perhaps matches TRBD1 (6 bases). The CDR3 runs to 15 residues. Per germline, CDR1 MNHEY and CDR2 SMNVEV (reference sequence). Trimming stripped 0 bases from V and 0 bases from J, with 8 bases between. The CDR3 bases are TGTGCCAGCAGTTTATCGGACAGACTGAACACTGAAGCTTTCTTT. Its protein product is CASSLSDRLNTEAFF.

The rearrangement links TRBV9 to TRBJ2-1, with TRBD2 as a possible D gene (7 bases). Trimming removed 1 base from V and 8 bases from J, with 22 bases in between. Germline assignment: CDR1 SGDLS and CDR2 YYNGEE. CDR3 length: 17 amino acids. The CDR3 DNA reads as TGTGCCAGCAGCGTACGGGGGCTAGCGGCTCCGGCGGATGAGCAGTTCTTC. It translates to CASSVRGLAAPADEQFF.

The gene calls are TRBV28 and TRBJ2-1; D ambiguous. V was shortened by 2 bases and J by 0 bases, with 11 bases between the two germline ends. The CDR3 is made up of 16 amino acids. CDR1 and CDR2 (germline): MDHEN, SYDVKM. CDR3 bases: TGTGCCAGCAGTTTAAGAAGGACCATCTCCTACAATGAGCAGTTCTTC. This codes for CASSLRRTISYNEQFF.

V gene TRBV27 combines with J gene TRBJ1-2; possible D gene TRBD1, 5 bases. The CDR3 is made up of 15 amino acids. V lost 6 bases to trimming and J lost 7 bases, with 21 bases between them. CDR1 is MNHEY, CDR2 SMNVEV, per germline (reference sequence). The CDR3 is CASSFRKSGGFGYTF. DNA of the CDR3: TGTGCCAGCAGCTTTAGAAAATCCGGGGGGTTTGGCTACACCTTC.

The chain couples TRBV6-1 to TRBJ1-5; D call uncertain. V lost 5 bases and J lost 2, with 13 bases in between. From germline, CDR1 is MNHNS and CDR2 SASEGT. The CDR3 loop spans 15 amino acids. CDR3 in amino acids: CASSPLGSGNQPQHF. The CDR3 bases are TGTGCCAGCAGTCCATTGGGGTCGGGCAATCAGCCCCAGCATTTT.

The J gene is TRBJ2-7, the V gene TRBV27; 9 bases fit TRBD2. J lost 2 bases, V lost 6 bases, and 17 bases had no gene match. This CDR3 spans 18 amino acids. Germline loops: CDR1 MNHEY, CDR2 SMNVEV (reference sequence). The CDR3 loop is CASSRWGSPSGATYEQYF. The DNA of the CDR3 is TGTGCCAGCAGCCGATGGGGGTCTCCTAGCGGGGCCACCTACGAGCAGTACTTC.

The CDR3 is CASRGSSGTDPHNEQFF. The CDR3 bases are TGTGCCAGCAGAGGTTCGTCCGGGACAGATCCTCACAATGAGCAGTTCTTC. The chain employs TRBV2 and TRBJ2-1; 7 bases are a match to TRBD1. Germline loops: CDR1 SNHLY, CDR2 FYNNEI. Trimming removed 6 bases from V and 5 bases from J; junction bases left unmatched: 16. The CDR3 runs to 17 residues.